Each of the 3 T cell receptor beta chains below was sequenced from the same sample in a study of beta chain features in type 1 diabetes. General study points: All four CD4+ subsets of Type 1 diabetes patients contained TCRB CDR3s that were moderately but significantly shorter.

Of the isolated RNA, all was reverse transcribed, and so the sequenced material was expressed TCRB transcripts. The method was immunoSEQ multiplex PCR; TCRdb's version includes in-frame clones alone and lacks a portion of them. The sample shows about 650,000 clones, approximately 13% of them seen only once. Antigen specificity for these receptors is unknown. The sample taken for sequencing was naive CD4+ T cells from blood. The origin of the receptors is a man aged 30-40 years with type 1 diabetes.

The sample holds a few counts of this clone. The V and J genes are TRBV6-5 and TRBJ2-7; D may be TRBD1 or TRBD2 (5 bases each). Trimming pared 2 bases from V and 4 bases from J, leaving 12 bases between. The germline gives CDR1 MNHEY, CDR2 SVGAGI. CDR3 length equals 14 residues. The CDR3 loop is CASSYGGRRYEQYF. CDR3 DNA: TGTGCCAGCAGTTACGGGGGTAGGAGGTACGAGCAGTACTTC.

The chain is built from TRBV7-2 and TRBJ2-4, with D possibly matching TRBD2 (6 bases). This CDR3 contains 14 residues. Per the germline V gene, CDR1 is SGHTA and CDR2 is FQGNSA. Trimming cost V 1 base and J 7 bases, with 11 bases left between them. The DNA of the CDR3 is TGTGCCAGCAGCTTAGGATCGGGGGTTAACATTCAGTACTTC. Residues: CASSLGSGVNIQYF.

This clone has just a few counts. The chain joins TRBV6-6 to TRBJ1-5, with 7 nucleotides matching TRBD1. Germline trimming cut 4 bases from V and 5 bases from J; bases unmatched to any gene: 8. The CDR3 has 15 amino acids. Germline assignment: CDR1 MNHNY and CDR2 SVGAGI (reference sequence). CDR3 DNA: TGTGCCAGCAGTTTGGGACAGCTGGACTATCAGCCCCAGCATTTT. Protein: CASSLGQLDYQPQHF.